These 25 T cell receptor beta chains came from one sample sequenced in a study of CD8 T cells in Susac syndrome. When the RNA was reverse transcribed, random hexamers were used with an input of about 0.5 to 1 ug. Using its own MiXCR run on the immunoSEQ multiplex PCR reads, TCRdb lists one record per CDR3 protein. The sample shows 150,000 or so distinct CDR3 sequences, approximately 95% of them seen only once. The sequencing input was CD4+ T cells from PBMCs. These receptor sequences come from a human donor with Susac syndrome.

V gene TRBV4-1 combines with J gene TRBJ2-7, with no clear D. Germline V gives CDR1 MGHRA, CDR2 YSYEKL. V was clipped by 0 bases and J by 4 bases, with 10 bases between them. The CDR3 loop spans 14 amino acids. DNA of the CDR3: TGCGCCAGCAGCCAAGATGGGTTGGGATACGAGCAGTACTTC. The encoded protein is CASSQDGLGYEQYF.

J is TRBJ1-2 and V is TRBV6-5; 9 nucleotides line up with TRBD1. After removal of 7 bases from V and 3 bases from J, the junction contained 6 bases not matched to a gene. Germline V lookup: CDR1 MNHEY, CDR2 SVGAGI. The CDR3 runs 14 residues. Written as DNA, the CDR3 is TGTGCCAGCAAACCGGGACAGGGAGACTATGGCTACACCTTC. Protein: CASKPGQGDYGYTF.

This rearrangement joins TRBV3-1 to TRBJ2-7; 7 nucleotides align to TRBD1. The CDR3 spans 15 residues. J gave up 2 bases and V 1 base, and 5 bases lay outside the gene matches. Germline CDR1 LGHDT, CDR2 YNNKEL (reference sequence). The CDR3 is CASSQAQGQTYEQYF. The CDR3 nucleotides read TGTGCCAGCAGCCAAGCACAGGGACAGACCTACGAGCAGTACTTC.

This chain connects TRBV4-1 to TRBJ2-5, with D possibly matching TRBD1 (6 bases). The CDR3 covers 16 residues. The germline V and J ends were trimmed by 0 bases and 3 bases, with 14 bases remaining between them. Germline V CDR1 and CDR2: MGHRA, YSYEKL. The CDR3 here is CASSQDGTRTEETQYF. The CDR3, as DNA: TGCGCCAGCAGCCAAGACGGGACACGGACTGAAGAGACCCAGTACTTC.

The V gene is TRBV3-1, the J gene TRBJ2-1; 9 nucleotides agree with TRBD1. The CDR3 spans 15 residues. Germline loops: CDR1 LGHDT, CDR2 YNNKEL (reference sequence). The V and J ends lost 3 bases and 5 bases, in that order; junction bases with no gene match: 5. CDR3 region: CASSQTGGDNNEQFF. CDR3 bases: TGTGCCAGCAGCCAGACAGGGGGAGATAACAATGAGCAGTTCTTC.

This clonotype was seen only once. This chain links TRBV29-1 with TRBJ2-5; 7 positions agree with TRBD2. The CDR3 contains 14 residues. In germline, CDR1 is SQVTM, CDR2 ANQGSEA. V lost 4 bases, J lost 4 bases, and 9 bases stayed unmatched. CDR3 DNA: TGCAGCGTTGTTGGAGCGGGAAGGTCAGAGACCCAGTACTTC. As protein: CSVVGAGRSETQYF.

The chain joins TRBV5-8 to TRBJ2-7, with 8 bases fitting TRBD1. The CDR3 totals 14 residues. CDR1 and CDR2 from the germline V gene are SGHTS and YDEGEE. After removal of 4 bases from V and 5 bases from J, the junction contained 8 bases not matched to a gene. The CDR3 DNA sequence: TGTGCCAGCAGCCGGACAGGGCGGGGAGACGAGCAGTACTTC. As protein: CASSRTGRGDEQYF.

This chain joins TRBV29-1 and TRBJ2-1; 9 bases match TRBD2. The length of the CDR3 is 13 residues. Germline V CDR1 and CDR2: SQVTM, ANQGSEA. V gave up 8 bases and J gave up 7 bases; unmatched junction bases: 9. CDR3 bases: TGCAGCTCTCGAGCTAGCGGGGTTAATGAGCAGTTCTTC. Translation: CSSRASGVNEQFF.

The CDR3 bases are TGTGCCAGCAGCCTCTCCCCGGGGACCTATGGCTACACCTTC. Translated, it gives CASSLSPGTYGYTF. This rearrangement joins TRBV7-2 to TRBJ1-2, with a possible D match to TRBD1 (5 bases). In germline, CDR1 is SGHTA, CDR2 FQGNSA. The CDR3 length is 14 residues. V was pared by 5 bases and J by 4 bases, with 14 bases between.

The chain couples TRBV3-1 to TRBJ1-6; the D is unclear. Trimming removed 8 bases from V and 4 bases from J, with 18 bases in between. This CDR3 is built from 16 residues. Germline V gene sequence: CDR1 LGHDT, CDR2 YNNKEL (reference sequence). For the CDR3, the DNA is TGTGCCAGCCAAGCCCGTAGGAACGATTATAATTCACCCCTCCACTTT. This encodes CASQARRNDYNSPLHF.

The chain joins TRBV9 to TRBJ1-1; weak D call: TRBD1 (6 bases). Germline lookup yields CDR1 SGDLS and CDR2 YYNGEE. The V end lost 1 base, the J end lost 0 bases, and 10 bases lay between the germline ends. The CDR3 is 15 amino acids. Here the CDR3 DNA reads TGTGCCAGCAGCGTACTTACAGGGATGAACACTGAAGCTTTCTTT. Amino acids: CASSVLTGMNTEAFF.

V is TRBV12-3 or TRBV12-4 and J is TRBJ1-5; D uncertain. With 3 bases removed from V and 7 bases from J, the gap between germline ends came to 10 bases. The CDR3 spans 13 residues. Here the CDR3 DNA reads TGTGCCAGCAGTTTTTGGGTGAACCAGCCCCAGCATTTT. The encoded protein is CASSFWVNQPQHF.

The chain links TRBV4-1 to TRBJ2-1; D ambiguous. Germline V gives CDR1 MGHRA, CDR2 YSYEKL. The V end lost 1 base, the J end lost 12 bases, and 10 bases lay between the germline ends. The CDR3 spans 12 residues. CDR3 protein: CASSQADKWQFF. Written as DNA, the CDR3 is TGCGCCAGCAGCCAAGCTGATAAGTGGCAGTTCTTC.

This chain connects TRBV27 to TRBJ2-1, with 10 bases matching TRBD2. V trimming: 10 bases; J trimming: 3 bases; junction bases outside the gene matches: 3. CDR3 size: 13 residues. CDR1 MNHEY and CDR2 SMNVEV come from the germline V gene (reference sequence). The CDR3 loop is CATRTSGYNEQFF. The CDR3 DNA reads TGTGCCACCCGGACTAGCGGCTACAATGAGCAGTTCTTC.

The chain combines TRBV27 with TRBJ1-2; 9 positions agree with TRBD1. The CDR3 is made up of 15 amino acids. The junction had 10 bases not matched to a gene; V was cut back by 5 bases and J by 6 bases. The germline V gene encodes CDR1 MNHEY and CDR2 SMNVEV (reference sequence). CDR3 region: CASSPRDRVTHGYTF. The CDR3, as DNA: TGTGCCAGCAGTCCCCGGGACAGGGTGACGCATGGCTACACCTTC.

V usage is TRBV3-1 and J usage is TRBJ2-3; TRBD1 might be the D (6 bases). The CDR3 spans 17 residues. The V gene's germline CDR1 is LGHDT and CDR2 YNNKEL (reference sequence). V gave up 1 base and J gave up 2 bases, with 16 bases separating them. This CDR3 reads CASSQAWDTGITDTQYF. The CDR3 region has the DNA TGTGCCAGCAGCCAAGCCTGGGACACTGGGATCACAGATACGCAGTATTTT.

The chain couples TRBV29-1 to TRBJ2-2; TRBD2 matches at 7 bases. The J segment lost 1 base and the V segment lost 7 bases, leaving 9 bases of the junction unmatched. The CDR3 contains 15 residues. Germline CDR1 SQVTM, CDR2 ANQGSEA. Here the CDR3 DNA reads TGCAGCGCTAACGCGGGACTACTGAACACCGGGGAGCTGTTTTTT. Translating gives CSANAGLLNTGELFF.

V usage is TRBV20-1 and J usage is TRBJ2-2, with D possibly matching TRBD2 (7 bases). There are 14 residues in the CDR3. Trimming removed 6 bases from V and 1 base from J, with 12 bases in between. Germline values: CDR1 DFQATT, CDR2 SNEGSKA (reference sequence). CDR3 bases: TGCAGTGCCTCCGGGGGGCTGAACACCGGGGAGCTGTTTTTT. It translates to CSASGGLNTGELFF.

This clonotype has a single count. The genes are TRBV29-1 and TRBJ2-1; TRBD1 matches at 8 bases. Trimming removed 4 bases from V and 0 bases from J; junction bases left unmatched: 8. Germline assignment: CDR1 SQVTM and CDR2 ANQGSEA. This CDR3 is 16 amino acids long. The CDR3 bases are TGCAGCGTTGGCGCGGACAGGGCTTTCTCCTACAATGAGCAGTTCTTC. Translated: CSVGADRAFSYNEQFF.

The chain is built from TRBV20-1 and TRBJ2-5; D ambiguous. The length of the CDR3 is 14 residues. Trimming removed 3 bases at V and 2 bases at J, with 13 bases between. Germline CDR1 and CDR2: DFQATT and SNEGSKA (reference sequence). The CDR3 DNA sequence: TGCAGTGCTAGTAAGGATAGCTATCAAGAGACCCAGTACTTC. As protein: CSASKDSYQETQYF.

This chain links TRBV7-9 with TRBJ2-1, with D possibly being TRBD1 or TRBD2 (5 bases each). CDR3 length equals 15 residues. CDR1 and CDR2 from the germline V gene are SEHNR and FQNEAQ (reference sequence). The V and J ends lost 5 bases and 1 base respectively, with 12 bases between them. In DNA form, the CDR3 reads TGTGCCAGCAGCCAGGGAGAGAATTCCTACAATGAGCAGTTCTTC. Translated: CASSQGENSYNEQFF.

The chain uses TRBV20-1 and TRBJ2-3, with TRBD2 as a possible D gene (6 bases). V gave up 0 bases and J gave up 6 bases, with 22 bases separating them. Germline values: CDR1 DFQATT, CDR2 SNEGSKA (reference sequence). The CDR3 is 17 amino acids. CDR3 region: CSARDPLVGGARDTQYF. DNA of the CDR3: TGCAGTGCTAGAGATCCACTAGTCGGAGGGGCGAGGGATACGCAGTATTTT.

The CDR3 reads CASSPGTGLSQETQYF. The CDR3 DNA is TGCGCCAGCAGCCCCGGGACAGGTCTCTCCCAAGAGACCCAGTACTTC. J is TRBJ2-5 and V is TRBV5-1, with TRBD1 matching 8 bases. J gave up 1 base and V 4 bases, and 9 bases lay outside the gene matches. The CDR3 is 16 amino acids. The germline V gene encodes CDR1 SGHRS and CDR2 YFSETQ.

This chain uses TRBV3-1 with TRBJ1-2; 7 positions agree with TRBD1. The CDR3 is 13 residues long. The V segment lost 3 bases and the J segment 7 bases; nucleotides outside the gene matches: 5. From germline, CDR1 is LGHDT and CDR2 YNNKEL (reference sequence). CDR3 residues: CASSHQGVGGYTF. The CDR3 region has the DNA TGTGCCAGCAGCCACCAGGGGGTAGGTGGCTACACCTTC.

This rearrangement joins TRBV7-8 to TRBJ2-7; a possible D gene is TRBD1 (5 bases). Trimming took 7 bases from V and 5 from J, leaving 18 bases between them. This CDR3 has 14 amino acids. Germline CDR1 reads SGHVS; CDR2 reads FQNEAQ. The CDR3 loop is CASTPLKGPHEQYF. The DNA for the CDR3 is TGTGCCAGCACCCCACTTAAGGGGCCCCACGAGCAGTACTTC. Full variable domain (rest looked up from reference TRBV7-8 and TRBJ2-7): GAGVSQSPRYKVAKRGQDVALRCDPISGHVSLFWYQQALGQGPEFLTYFQNEAQLDKSGLPSDRFFAERPEGSVSTLKIQRTQQEDSAVYLCASTPLKGPHEQYFGPGTRLTVT.